This T cell receptor (beta chain) was captured in a study of control samples from healthy donors and cancer patients. Assay: immunoSEQ multiplex PCR; the TCRdb copy retains only in-frame clones and omits some. The sample comprises approximately 65,000 clones, roughly 91% of which are singletons, and around 20% rests with the top ten. From germline, CDR1 is SGHVS and CDR2 FQNEAQ. The CDR3 contains 18 residues. The V end was cut by 4 bases, the J end by 7 bases, with 23 bases between. The sequenced material came from PBMCs. The chain links TRBV7-8 to TRBJ1-6, with a possible D match to TRBD1 (6 bases). This TCR derives from a man aged 60 to 75 with lung cancer. CDR3 in DNA: TGTGCCAGCAGCTCGGGGATGTTTGGGGGCGTGGGCAATTCACCCCTCCACTTT. This translates into CASSSGMFGGVGNSPLHF. Supplemented by reference TRBV7-8 and TRBJ1-6, the full variable domain reads GAGVSQSPRYKVAKRGQDVALRCDPISGHVSLFWYQQALGQGPEFLTYFQNEAQLDKSGLPSDRFFAERPEGSVSTLKIQRTQQEDSAVYLCASSSGMFGGVGNSPLHFGNGTRLTVT.